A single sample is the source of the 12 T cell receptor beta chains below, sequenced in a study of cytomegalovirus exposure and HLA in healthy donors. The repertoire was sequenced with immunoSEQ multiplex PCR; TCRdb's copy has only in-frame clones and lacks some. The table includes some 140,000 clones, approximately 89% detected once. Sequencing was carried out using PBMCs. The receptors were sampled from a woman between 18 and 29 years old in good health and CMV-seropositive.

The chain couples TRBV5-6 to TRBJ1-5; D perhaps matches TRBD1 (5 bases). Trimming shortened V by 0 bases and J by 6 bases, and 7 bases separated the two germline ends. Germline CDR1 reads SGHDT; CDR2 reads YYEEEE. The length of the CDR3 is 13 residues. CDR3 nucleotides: TGTGCCAGCAGCTTGGGTAGGGGTCAGCCCCAGCATTTT. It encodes CASSLGRGQPQHF.

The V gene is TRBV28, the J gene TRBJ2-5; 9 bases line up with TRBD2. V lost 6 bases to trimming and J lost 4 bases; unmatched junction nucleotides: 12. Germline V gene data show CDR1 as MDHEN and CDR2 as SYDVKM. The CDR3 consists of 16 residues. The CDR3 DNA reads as TGTGCCAGCAGCCAGACCCTTGTTAGCGGGGGAGAGACCCAGTACTTC. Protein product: CASSQTLVSGGETQYF.

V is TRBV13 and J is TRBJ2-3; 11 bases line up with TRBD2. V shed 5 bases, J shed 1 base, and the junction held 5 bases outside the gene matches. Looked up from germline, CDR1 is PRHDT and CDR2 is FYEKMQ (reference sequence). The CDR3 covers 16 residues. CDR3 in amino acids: CASSPRLAGRTDTQYF. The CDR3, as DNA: TGTGCCAGCAGCCCGAGACTAGCGGGGCGCACAGATACGCAGTATTTT.

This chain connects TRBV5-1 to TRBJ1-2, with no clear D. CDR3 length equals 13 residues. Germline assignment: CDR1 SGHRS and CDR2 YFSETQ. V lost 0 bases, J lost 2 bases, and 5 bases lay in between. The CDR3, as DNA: TGCGCCAGCAGCTTGGGGGCCAACTATGGCTACACCTTC. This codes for CASSLGANYGYTF.

Written as DNA, the CDR3 is TGTGCCAGCAGCGCCTCCGGCTACGGCGGCAGCACAGATACGCAGTATTTT. It encodes CASSASGYGGSTDTQYF. V usage is TRBV13 and J usage is TRBJ2-3; D is ambiguous. Trimming cost V 5 bases and J 0 bases, with 18 bases left between them. Germline CDR1 reads PRHDT; CDR2 reads FYEKMQ (reference sequence). The CDR3 is 17 residues long.

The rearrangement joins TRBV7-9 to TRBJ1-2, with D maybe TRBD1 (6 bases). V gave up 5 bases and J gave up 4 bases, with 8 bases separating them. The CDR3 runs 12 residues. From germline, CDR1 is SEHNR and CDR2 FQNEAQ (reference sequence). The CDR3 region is CASSEDSYGYTF. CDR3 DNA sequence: TGTGCCAGCAGCGAGGACAGCTATGGCTACACCTTC.

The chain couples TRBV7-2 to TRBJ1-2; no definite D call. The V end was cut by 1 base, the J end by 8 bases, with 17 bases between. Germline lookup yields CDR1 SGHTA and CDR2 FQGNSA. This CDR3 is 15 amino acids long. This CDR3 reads CASSLVAGGFFGYTF. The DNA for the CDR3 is TGTGCCAGCAGCTTAGTGGCGGGAGGGTTTTTCGGCTACACCTTC.

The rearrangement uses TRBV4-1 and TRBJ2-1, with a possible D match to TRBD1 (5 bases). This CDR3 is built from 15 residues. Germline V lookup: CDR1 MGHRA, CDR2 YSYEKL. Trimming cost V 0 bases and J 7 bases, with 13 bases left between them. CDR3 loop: CASSQENRLRNEQFF. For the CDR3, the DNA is TGCGCCAGCAGCCAAGAAAACAGGTTAAGAAATGAGCAGTTCTTC.

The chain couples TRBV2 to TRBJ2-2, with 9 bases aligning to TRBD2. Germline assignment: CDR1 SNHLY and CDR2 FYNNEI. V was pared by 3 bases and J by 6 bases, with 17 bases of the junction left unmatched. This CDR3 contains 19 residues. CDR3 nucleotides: TGTGCCAGCAGTGAGGGGGCGTTAGCGGGGGTCCCGGGGTCCGGGGAGCTGTTTTTT. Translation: CASSEGALAGVPGSGELFF. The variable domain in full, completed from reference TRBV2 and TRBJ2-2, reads EPEVTQTPSHQVTQMGQEVILRCVPISNHLYFYWYRQILGQKVEFLVSFYNNEISEKSEIFDDQFSVERPDGSNFTLKIRSTKLEDSAMYFCASSEGALAGVPGSGELFFGEGSRLTVL.

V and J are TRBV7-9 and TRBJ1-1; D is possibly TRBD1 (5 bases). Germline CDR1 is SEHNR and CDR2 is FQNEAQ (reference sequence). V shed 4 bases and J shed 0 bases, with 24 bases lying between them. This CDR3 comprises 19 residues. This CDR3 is CASSYLGWRREVLNTEAFF. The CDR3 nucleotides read TGTGCCAGCAGCTACTTGGGTTGGCGCAGGGAAGTTTTGAACACTGAAGCTTTCTTT. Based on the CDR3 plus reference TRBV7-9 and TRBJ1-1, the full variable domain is DTGVSQNPRHKITKRGQNVTFRCDPISEHNRLYWYRQTLGQGPEFLTYFQNEAQLEKSRLLSDRFSAERPKGSFSTLEIQRTEQGDSAMYLCASSYLGWRREVLNTEAFFGQGTRLTVV.

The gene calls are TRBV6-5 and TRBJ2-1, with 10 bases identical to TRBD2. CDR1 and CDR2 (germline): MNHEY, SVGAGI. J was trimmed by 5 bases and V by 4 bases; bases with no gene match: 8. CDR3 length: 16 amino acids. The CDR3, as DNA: TGTGCCAGCAGTTCTCGCGGGACTAGCGTAAACAATGAGCAGTTCTTC. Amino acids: CASSSRGTSVNNEQFF.

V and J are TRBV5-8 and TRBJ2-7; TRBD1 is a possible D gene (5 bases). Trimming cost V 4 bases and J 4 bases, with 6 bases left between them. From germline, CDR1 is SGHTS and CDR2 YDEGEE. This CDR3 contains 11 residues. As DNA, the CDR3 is TGTGCCAGCAGCCCAGGGTACGAGCAGTACTTC. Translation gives CASSPGYEQYF.